The 21 T cell receptor beta chains reported below all come from one sample, sequenced in a study of cytomegalovirus exposure and HLA in healthy donors. In the PCR, 60 Vbeta and 13 Jbeta primers were used. Assay used: immunoSEQ multiplex PCR; TCRdb lists only in-frame clones, some missing. This listing includes 100,000 to 150,000 clones. Sequenced material: PBMCs. The source is a man younger than 35 in good health and CMV-seronegative.

The chain employs TRBV19 and TRBJ1-4; D uncertain. The CDR3 runs to 17 residues. Between the trimmed V and J ends, which lost 6 bases and 8 bases, there was a span of 25 bases. Per the germline V gene, CDR1 is LNHDA and CDR2 is SQIVND (reference sequence). CDR3 coding DNA: TGTGCCAGTAGCCTTCCCCAATGGGAGGGTGTTCAAGAAAAACTGTTTTTT. It codes for CASSLPQWEGVQEKLFF.

This chain joins TRBV7-9 and TRBJ2-7; TRBD2 aligns across 8 bases. Per germline, CDR1 SEHNR and CDR2 FQNEAQ (reference sequence). The CDR3 sequence is 14 residues long. V lost 5 bases to trimming and J lost 1 base; unmatched junction nucleotides: 4. The CDR3 reads CASSGSGRSYEQYF. DNA of the CDR3: TGTGCCAGCAGCGGGAGCGGGAGATCCTACGAGCAGTACTTC.

The chain recombines TRBV5-1 with TRBJ2-2, with 13 nucleotides matching TRBD2. This CDR3 is built from 17 residues. From germline, CDR1 is SGHRS and CDR2 YFSETQ. J gave up 5 bases and V 2 bases, and 6 bases lay outside the gene matches. CDR3 loop: CASSLLAGGPRTGELFF. The CDR3 DNA reads TGCGCCAGCAGCTTACTAGCGGGAGGGCCACGGACCGGGGAGCTGTTTTTT.

The rearrangement joins TRBV19 to TRBJ2-6, with TRBD1 identical over 9 bases. The CDR3 contains 17 residues. J lost 2 bases, V lost 4 bases, and 6 bases had no gene match. Looked up from germline, CDR1 is LNHDA and CDR2 is SQIVND (reference sequence). The CDR3 sequence is CASSKGQGIAGANVLTF. CDR3 nucleotides: TGTGCCAGTAGTAAGGGACAGGGCATAGCTGGGGCCAACGTCCTGACTTTC.

The chain carries TRBV5-1 and TRBJ2-7; weak D call: TRBD1 (6 bases). Looked up from germline, CDR1 is SGHRS and CDR2 is YFSETQ. The CDR3 consists of 12 residues. Trimming cost V 5 bases and J 3 bases, with 9 bases left between them. This CDR3 is CASRQGSYEQYF. CDR3 coding DNA: TGCGCCAGCAGACAGGGTAGCTACGAGCAGTACTTC. The whole variable domain, remainder taken from reference TRBV5-1 and TRBJ2-7, is KAGVTQTPRYLIKTRGQQVTLSCSPISGHRSVSWYQQTPGQGLQFLFEYFSETQRNKGNFPGRFSGRQFSNSRSEMNVSTLELGDSALYLCASRQGSYEQYFGPGTRLTVT.

The V gene is TRBV5-1, the J gene TRBJ2-5, with D possibly TRBD2 on 5 matching bases. The length of the CDR3 is 14 residues. V was clipped by 4 bases and J by 1 base, with 11 bases between them. Germline assignment: CDR1 SGHRS and CDR2 YFSETQ. The CDR3 reads CASSARDPQETQYF. The DNA of the CDR3 is TGCGCCAGCAGCGCCCGGGATCCCCAAGAGACCCAGTACTTC.

V gene TRBV7-9 combines with J gene TRBJ1-1; D gene ambiguous. Germline V lookup: CDR1 SEHNR, CDR2 FQNEAQ (reference sequence). The CDR3 is made up of 12 amino acids. V was trimmed by 2 bases and J by 6 bases, leaving 7 bases between them. CDR3 sequence (DNA): TGTGCCAGCAGCTTAAATGAGGCTGAAGCTTTCTTT. This translates into CASSLNEAEAFF.

V is TRBV28 and J is TRBJ1-5, with D maybe TRBD1 (5 bases). The CDR3 spans 19 residues. V lost 6 bases and J lost 4, with 28 bases in between. In germline, CDR1 is MDHEN, CDR2 SYDVKM. The CDR3 region has the DNA TGTGCCAGCAGGTTAATCTTTCGAGGAAGGGGCATATGGAATCAGCCCCAGCATTTT. Its protein is CASRLIFRGRGIWNQPQHF.

The chain employs TRBV27 and TRBJ2-2; TRBD2 aligns across 10 bases. CDR3 size: 15 residues. V gave up 7 bases and J gave up 4 bases; unmatched junction bases: 6. Germline assignment: CDR1 MNHEY and CDR2 SMNVEV (reference sequence). CDR3 in amino acids: CASIGSGRGTGELFF. The CDR3 nucleotides read TGTGCCAGCATTGGGAGCGGGAGGGGCACCGGGGAGCTGTTTTTT.

The chain couples TRBV5-1 to TRBJ2-2, with 8 nucleotides matching TRBD2. The CDR3 is 14 residues long. Looked up from germline, CDR1 is SGHRS and CDR2 is YFSETQ. With V trimmed by 6 bases and J by 4 bases, 5 bases remained unmatched. CDR3 protein: CASTSGRSTGELFF. Written as DNA, the CDR3 is TGCGCCAGCACCAGCGGGAGAAGCACCGGGGAGCTGTTTTTT.

The chain recombines TRBV9 with TRBJ2-7; no reliable D call. CDR3 size: 13 residues. Trimming removed 3 bases at V and 0 bases at J, with 7 bases between. Looked up from germline, CDR1 is SGDLS and CDR2 is YYNGEE. The CDR3 spells CASSAYSSYEQYF. DNA for the CDR3: TGTGCCAGCAGCGCCTATAGCTCCTACGAGCAGTACTTC. Filled out from reference TRBV9 and TRBJ2-7, the complete variable domain reads DSGVTQTPKHLITATGQRVTLRCSPRSGDLSVYWYQQSLDQGLQFLIQYYNGEERAKGNILERFSAQQFPDLHSELNLSSLELGDSALYFCASSAYSSYEQYFGPGTRLTVT.

The J gene is TRBJ2-1, the V gene TRBV9; 8 bases map to TRBD2. Germline lookup yields CDR1 SGDLS and CDR2 YYNGEE. The CDR3 is made up of 15 amino acids. With V trimmed by 0 bases and J by 10 bases, 9 bases remained unmatched. The chain's CDR3 is CASSVEGTSRNEQFF. For the CDR3, the DNA is TGTGCCAGCAGCGTAGAAGGGACTAGTCGGAACGAGCAGTTCTTC.

The CDR3 region is CASMISGGSGYTF. CDR3 nucleotides: TGCGCCAGCATGATCTCAGGGGGCTCTGGCTACACCTTC. The chain couples TRBV5-1 to TRBJ1-2; TRBD1 matches at 8 bases. The ends lost 6 bases at V and 7 bases at J; junction bases unmatched: 8. Germline V gene data show CDR1 as SGHRS and CDR2 as YFSETQ. The CDR3 totals 13 residues.

The V and J genes are TRBV27 and TRBJ2-7; maybe TRBD2 (5 bases). The CDR3 is made up of 13 amino acids. Germline values: CDR1 MNHEY, CDR2 SMNVEV (reference sequence). V was cut by 5 bases and J by 3 bases, with 11 bases left in between. The CDR3 DNA reads TGTGCCAGCAGTGCCGGGGTACTCTACGAGCAGTACTTC. Translating it yields CASSAGVLYEQYF.

V and J are TRBV2 and TRBJ2-2, with 9 positions matching TRBD2. Germline values: CDR1 SNHLY, CDR2 FYNNEI. V lost 4 bases, J lost 6 bases, and 9 bases stayed unmatched. This CDR3 comprises 16 residues. The CDR3 region is CASSVRGGGFSGELFF. The DNA of the CDR3 is TGTGCCAGCAGTGTACGCGGGGGGGGGTTTTCCGGGGAGCTGTTTTTT.

The V gene is TRBV5-1, the J gene TRBJ1-1, with D maybe TRBD1 (5 bases). With 4 bases removed from V and 8 bases from J, the gap between germline ends came to 30 bases. Germline CDR1 reads SGHRS; CDR2 reads YFSETQ. This CDR3 is 18 amino acids long. The CDR3 is CASSRDVGGLPLSAEAFF. CDR3 coding DNA: TGCGCCAGCAGCCGGGACGTCGGGGGTCTGCCATTGTCGGCCGAAGCTTTCTTT.

The rearrangement uses TRBV19 and TRBJ1-2, with a weak D call TRBD1 (5 bases). From germline, CDR1 is LNHDA and CDR2 SQIVND (reference sequence). Trimming left V 9 bases short and J 6 bases short, with 20 bases between. The CDR3 runs 14 residues. The CDR3 region has the DNA TGTGCCAGCATTGGGGCCGGGTCGAGCGATGGCTACACCTTC. Encoded protein: CASIGAGSSDGYTF.

This chain connects TRBV5-1 to TRBJ2-2; 7 bases agree with TRBD1. This CDR3 contains 16 residues. Unmatched junction bases numbered 6, after V lost 4 bases and J lost 0 bases. Germline assignment: CDR1 SGHRS and CDR2 YFSETQ. The CDR3 loop is CASSRDRVSNTGELFF. CDR3 nucleotide sequence: TGCGCCAGCAGCCGCGACAGGGTATCGAACACCGGGGAGCTGTTTTTT. The variable domain in full, completed from reference TRBV5-1 and TRBJ2-2, reads KAGVTQTPRYLIKTRGQQVTLSCSPISGHRSVSWYQQTPGQGLQFLFEYFSETQRNKGNFPGRFSGRQFSNSRSEMNVSTLELGDSALYLCASSRDRVSNTGELFFGEGSRLTVL.

The genes are TRBV5-5 and TRBJ2-2; weak D call: TRBD1 (5 bases). The germline V gene encodes CDR1 SGHKS and CDR2 YYEKEE (reference sequence). V lost 5 bases to trimming and J lost 5 bases, with 19 bases between them. CDR3 length: 16 residues. The CDR3 protein is CASRLLSGPQTGELFF. The CDR3 DNA reads as TGTGCCAGCAGGCTGCTATCAGGGCCTCAAACCGGGGAGCTGTTTTTT.

The chain carries TRBV5-1 and TRBJ2-3, with D perhaps TRBD2 (6 bases). Germline V gene sequence: CDR1 SGHRS, CDR2 YFSETQ. V lost 2 bases and J lost 5, with 33 bases in between. The CDR3 extends over 21 amino acids. CDR3 sequence: CASSFSRQSLEWGVPKDTQYF. The CDR3 nucleotides read TGCGCCAGCAGCTTCTCAAGACAGAGCCTCGAGTGGGGGGTCCCAAAAGATACGCAGTATTTT.

V usage is TRBV4-2 and J usage is TRBJ1-5, with D maybe TRBD1 (6 bases). Germline V CDR1 and CDR2: LGHNA, YNFKEQ. The length of the CDR3 is 16 residues. V was trimmed by 3 bases and J by 4 bases, leaving 16 bases between them. As DNA, the CDR3 is TGTGCCAGCAGCCAGAAACAGGGTGAAACGAATCAGCCCCAGCATTTT. It translates to CASSQKQGETNQPQHF.